Below, one T cell receptor (beta chain) is given with its context. What it recognizes is unknown. The entry originates in a study of T cells in localized non-small cell lung cancer. Study results and caveats: With higher T cell density in blood came longer overall survival.

V shed 2 bases and J 10 bases; nucleotides not matched to a gene: 6. The V gene's germline CDR1 is SGDLS and CDR2 YYNGEE. This CDR3 spans 14 amino acids. Only in-frame clones appear in the TCRdb table, and some are missing; sequencing was by immunoSEQ multiplex PCR. Of tens of thousands of clones listed, around 82% are singletons. This sequence was found in a female donor over 55 with stage I lung adenocarcinoma. J is TRBJ1-6 and V is TRBV9, with 7 bases lining up with TRBD1. The sample here was peripheral blood, taken before any cancer treatment. The CDR3 nucleotides are TGTGCCAGCAGCGTGGGCAGGGGGTACTCACCCCTCCACTTT. This codes for CASSVGRGYSPLHF.